These T cell receptor beta chains were read from a single sample in a study of identical twins. Via MiXCR, TCRdb re-called the 5' RACE reads, giving one row per CDR3 protein. The table has 1.5 million or so distinct CDR3 sequences, 32% seen once. Sample: cord blood. The receptor source for this set is a newborn girl in good health. CDR3s include the opening cysteine and the closing phenylalanine or tryptophan. D genes are given only for firm matches. Expanded clones are given a class, and other clones once, few, many or no size at all.

size,J,D,V,CDR3,DNA
NA,TRBJ1-1,TRBD1,TRBV3-1,CASSQGQGVTEAFF,TGTGCCAGCAGCCAGGGGCAGGGGGTCACTGAAGCTTTCTTT
few,TRBJ1-6,NA,TRBV4-1,CASSQVGKSPLHF,TGCGCCAGCAGCCAAGTTGGTAAATCACCCCTCCACTTT
NA,TRBJ1-2,TRBD1,TRBV9,CASSVDDRGYGYTF,TGTGCCAGCAGCGTTGATGACAGGGGGTATGGCTACACCTTC
NA,TRBJ2-3,TRBD2,TRBV6-5,CATAPGGYTDTQYF,TGTGCCACCGCCCCGGGAGGATACACAGATACGCAGTATTTT
few,TRBJ1-5,NA,TRBV12-3/TRBV12-4,CASSSWDQPQHF,TGTGCCAGCAGTTCTTGGGATCAGCCCCAGCATTTT
NA,TRBJ2-3,TRBD2,TRBV20-1,CSARAKAGGPDTQYF,TGCAGTGCTAGGGCTAAAGCGGGGGGTCCAGATACGCAGTATTTT
NA,TRBJ2-1,TRBD2,TRBV27,CASSLRVGLATEQFF,TGTGCCAGCAGTTTAAGGGTTGGACTAGCCACTGAGCAGTTCTTC
once,TRBJ1-1,NA,TRBV18,CASSPPWANTEAFF,TGTGCCAGCTCACCACCGTGGGCCAACACTGAAGCTTTCTTT
NA,TRBJ2-7,NA,TRBV11-2,CASSLGVGSEQYF,TGTGCCAGCAGCTTAGGGGTTGGGAGCGAGCAGTACTTC
many,TRBJ2-1,NA,TRBV12-3/TRBV12-4,CASRLGFEENEQFF,TGTGCCAGCCGCTTAGGGTTTGAGGAGAATGAGCAGTTCTTC
NA,TRBJ2-5,TRBD1,TRBV24-1,CATSDLLRTGDEQYF,TGTGCCACCAGTGATCTTCTTAGGACAGGGGATGAGCAGTACTTC
NA,TRBJ1-1,TRBD1,TRBV29-1,CSAGGQAMNTEAFF,TGCAGCGCCGGAGGACAGGCGATGAACACTGAAGCTTTCTTT
NA,TRBJ2-5,TRBD2,TRBV20-1,CSARGRTRYQETQYF,TGCAGTGCTAGAGGCCGGACTAGGTACCAAGAGACCCAGTACTTC
NA,TRBJ1-2,NA,TRBV20-1,CSASGGGLYGYTF,TGCAGTGCTAGTGGTGGGGGCCTCTATGGCTACACCTTC
few,TRBJ2-7,TRBD2,TRBV5-1,CASSLYPSGSEQYF,TGCGCCAGCAGCTTGTATCCTAGCGGGAGCGAGCAGTACTTC
NA,TRBJ1-4,NA,TRBV5-5,CASSPQGGLNEKLFF,TGTGCCAGCAGCCCGCAGGGTGGGCTTAATGAAAAACTGTTTTTT
many,TRBJ2-3,NA,TRBV7-2,CASSTHNTDTQYF,TGTGCCAGCAGCACCCACAACACAGATACGCAGTATTTT
NA,TRBJ2-1,TRBD2,TRBV7-9,CASSLYASGSNEQFF,TGTGCCAGCAGCTTATACGCTAGCGGGAGCAATGAGCAGTTCTTC
NA,TRBJ2-4,TRBD1,TRBV24-1,CATSDFPGGQEDLDIQYF,TGTGCCACCAGTGATTTCCCCGGCGGACAGGAGGACCTAGACATTCAGTACTTC
NA,TRBJ2-3,NA,TRBV20-1,CSARPKPSSYTQYF,TGCAGTGCTCGCCCGAAGCCTAGCAGCTATACGCAGTATTTT
NA,TRBJ2-5,TRBD2,TRBV6-6,CASSVAGGPGERYF,TGTGCCAGCAGCGTAGCGGGAGGGCCTGGTGAGCGGTACTTC
NA,TRBJ2-1,TRBD2,TRBV12-3/TRBV12-4,CASSLLAGVWNEQFF,TGTGCCAGCAGCTTACTAGCGGGAGTCTGGAATGAGCAGTTCTTC
NA,TRBJ2-3,NA,TRBV28,CASSPADTFTSTDTQYF,TGTGCCAGCAGTCCCGCGGACACGTTCACTAGCACAGATACGCAGTATTTT
few,TRBJ1-2,NA,TRBV25-1,CASSALPFNSGYTF,TGTGCCAGCAGTGCCCTACCCTTTAATAGCGGCTACACCTTC
few,TRBJ2-1,TRBD2,TRBV27,CASSLWASGVYNEQFF,TGTGCCAGCAGTTTATGGGCTAGCGGGGTATACAATGAGCAGTTCTTC
few,TRBJ2-7,NA,TRBV6-1,CASSELYRATYEQYF,TGTGCCAGCAGTGAATTGTACCGCGCCACCTACGAGCAGTACTTC
few,TRBJ2-4,NA,TRBV6-1,CASREEGDIQYF,TGTGCCAGCAGAGAGGAGGGAGACATTCAGTACTTC
NA,TRBJ2-1,TRBD2,TRBV24-1,CATSDLHPTSGGAIGPNNEQFF,TGTGCCACCAGTGATTTGCACCCGACTAGCGGGGGGGCAATAGGCCCCAACAATGAGCAGTTCTTC
NA,TRBJ2-1,TRBD2,TRBV5-1,CASSPTRLAGGPSNNEQFF,TGCGCCAGCAGCCCCACGCGTCTAGCGGGAGGCCCCTCTAACAATGAGCAGTTCTTC
NA,TRBJ2-1,TRBD2,TRBV4-1,CASSQDDPLAGGPYNEQFF,TGCGCCAGCAGCCAAGATGACCCCCTAGCGGGAGGACCCTACAATGAGCAGTTCTTC
few,TRBJ1-1,NA,TRBV2,CASSEGWGTEAFF,TGTGCCAGCAGTGAAGGGTGGGGCACTGAAGCTTTCTTT
once,TRBJ1-2,NA,TRBV24-1,CATSDPIGRGDGYTF,TGTGCCACCAGTGATCCAATAGGACGGGGGGACGGCTACACCTTC
few,TRBJ1-5,NA,TRBV9,CASSVGNSPNQPQHF,TGTGCCAGCAGCGTAGGGAACAGTCCCAATCAGCCCCAGCATTTT
once,TRBJ2-1,NA,TRBV12-3/TRBV12-4,CASSPRAVSYNEQFF,TGTGCCAGCAGTCCCAGAGCGGTCTCCTACAATGAGCAGTTCTTC
NA,TRBJ1-5,NA,TRBV7-6,CASSYGAGQSQHF,TGTGCCAGCAGCTATGGAGCAGGTCAGTCCCAGCATTTT
few,TRBJ2-5,NA,TRBV20-1,CSASGGRRDQETQYF,TGCAGTGCTAGCGGGGGAAGGCGGGACCAAGAGACCCAGTACTTC
NA,TRBJ2-6,NA,TRBV3-1,CASSRAPRPFGANVLTF,TGTGCCAGCAGCCGGGCCCCCCGGCCCTTTGGGGCCAACGTCCTGACTTTC
NA,TRBJ1-1,TRBD1,TRBV5-4,CASTGTGKGNTEAFF,TGTGCCAGCACGGGGACAGGGAAGGGGAACACTGAAGCTTTCTTT
once,TRBJ2-5,NA,TRBV7-2,CASRPPPRKTQYF,TGTGCCAGCAGGCCACCCCCGCGAAAGACCCAGTACTTC
few,TRBJ2-1,TRBD2,TRBV25-1,CASSVIGSGGGYNEQFF,TGTGCCAGCAGTGTGATCGGAAGCGGGGGCGGTTACAATGAGCAGTTCTTC
NA,TRBJ2-3,NA,TRBV12-3/TRBV12-4,CASSLKPQIGADVEYF,TGTGCCAGCAGTTTAAAGCCTCAGATAGGCGCAGATGTGGAGTATTTT
many,TRBJ1-6,TRBD1,TRBV5-6,CASSLGQGSPLHF,TGTGCCAGCAGCTTAGGACAGGGTTCACCCCTCCACTTT
few,TRBJ2-1,TRBD2,TRBV5-1,CASTIASGTYNEQFF,TGCGCCAGCACAATCGCCAGCGGGACCTACAATGAGCAGTTCTTC
NA,TRBJ2-3,NA,TRBV10-3,CAISVPTGDTQYF,TGTGCCATCAGCGTGCCTACAGGGGATACGCAGTATTTT
many,TRBJ1-2,TRBD1,TRBV29-1,CSVEYRGGYTF,TGCAGCGTTGAATACAGGGGTGGCTACACCTTC
NA,TRBJ2-2,TRBD1,TRBV30,CAWSVTGGTGELFF,TGTGCCTGGAGCGTCACAGGGGGGACCGGGGAGCTGTTTTTT
few,TRBJ1-4,NA,TRBV5-5,CASSLEWVSGGEKLFF,TGTGCCAGCAGCCTCGAGTGGGTGAGCGGAGGCGAAAAACTGTTTTTT
few,TRBJ1-1,TRBD1,TRBV29-1,CSALPGQHTEAFF,TGCAGCGCTCTACCGGGACAGCACACTGAAGCTTTCTTT
NA,TRBJ1-5,TRBD1,TRBV7-9,CASSMGQGDQPQHF,TGTGCCAGCAGCATGGGACAGGGAGATCAGCCCCAGCATTTT
few,TRBJ2-1,NA,TRBV28,CASSSNIWGNEQFF,TGTGCCAGCAGTTCCAATATCTGGGGCAATGAGCAGTTCTTC
few,TRBJ2-7,NA,TRBV2,CASRRGYSAYEQYF,TGTGCCAGCCGCCGGGGCTATTCTGCCTACGAGCAGTACTTC
few,TRBJ2-1,TRBD1,TRBV20-1,CSARGGTATNEQFF,TGCAGTGCTAGAGGAGGGACAGCCACCAATGAGCAGTTCTTC
NA,TRBJ1-2,NA,TRBV6-1,CASSEVSSGLGYTF,TGTGCCAGCAGTGAAGTTTCTTCGGGGCTTGGCTACACCTTC
NA,TRBJ1-6,NA,TRBV6-5,CASSYSRPRRGLRGSSLHF,TGTGCCAGCAGTTACTCGAGACCGAGACGGGGCCTCAGGGGAAGTTCCCTCCACTTT